This TCR beta chain originates from a study of shared clonotypes between healthy human individuals. Whole-study context: Each donor contributed plates that comprised three CD4 naive, three CD4 memory, two CD8 naive and one CD8 memory. Study results and caveats: Investigators expected sequencing depth to affect clonotype sharing among donors.

The V and J ends lost 9 bases and 1 base, in that order; junction bases with no gene match: 8. The CDR3 is 14 amino acids. Germline V lookup: CDR1 SNHLY, CDR2 FYNNEI. TCRdb keeps only in-frame clones here, not all; method: immunoSEQ multiplex PCR. The table shows some 2,500,000 clones, with roughly 93% occurring only once. With respect to this clone: Its matching antigen is unknown.

Material: naive CD4+ T cells from PBMCs. The subset here: CD45RA+ positively selected. V usage is TRBV2 and J usage is TRBJ1-1; 7 bases map to TRBD1. The sequence was obtained from a man between 18 and 35 years old in good health. Some clones in this sample may be carry-over from other donors' samples. The CDR3 coding sequence is TGTGCCAGAACAGGGGCTTTGGGGAACACTGAAGCTTTCTTT. Amino acid sequence: CARTGALGNTEAFF.